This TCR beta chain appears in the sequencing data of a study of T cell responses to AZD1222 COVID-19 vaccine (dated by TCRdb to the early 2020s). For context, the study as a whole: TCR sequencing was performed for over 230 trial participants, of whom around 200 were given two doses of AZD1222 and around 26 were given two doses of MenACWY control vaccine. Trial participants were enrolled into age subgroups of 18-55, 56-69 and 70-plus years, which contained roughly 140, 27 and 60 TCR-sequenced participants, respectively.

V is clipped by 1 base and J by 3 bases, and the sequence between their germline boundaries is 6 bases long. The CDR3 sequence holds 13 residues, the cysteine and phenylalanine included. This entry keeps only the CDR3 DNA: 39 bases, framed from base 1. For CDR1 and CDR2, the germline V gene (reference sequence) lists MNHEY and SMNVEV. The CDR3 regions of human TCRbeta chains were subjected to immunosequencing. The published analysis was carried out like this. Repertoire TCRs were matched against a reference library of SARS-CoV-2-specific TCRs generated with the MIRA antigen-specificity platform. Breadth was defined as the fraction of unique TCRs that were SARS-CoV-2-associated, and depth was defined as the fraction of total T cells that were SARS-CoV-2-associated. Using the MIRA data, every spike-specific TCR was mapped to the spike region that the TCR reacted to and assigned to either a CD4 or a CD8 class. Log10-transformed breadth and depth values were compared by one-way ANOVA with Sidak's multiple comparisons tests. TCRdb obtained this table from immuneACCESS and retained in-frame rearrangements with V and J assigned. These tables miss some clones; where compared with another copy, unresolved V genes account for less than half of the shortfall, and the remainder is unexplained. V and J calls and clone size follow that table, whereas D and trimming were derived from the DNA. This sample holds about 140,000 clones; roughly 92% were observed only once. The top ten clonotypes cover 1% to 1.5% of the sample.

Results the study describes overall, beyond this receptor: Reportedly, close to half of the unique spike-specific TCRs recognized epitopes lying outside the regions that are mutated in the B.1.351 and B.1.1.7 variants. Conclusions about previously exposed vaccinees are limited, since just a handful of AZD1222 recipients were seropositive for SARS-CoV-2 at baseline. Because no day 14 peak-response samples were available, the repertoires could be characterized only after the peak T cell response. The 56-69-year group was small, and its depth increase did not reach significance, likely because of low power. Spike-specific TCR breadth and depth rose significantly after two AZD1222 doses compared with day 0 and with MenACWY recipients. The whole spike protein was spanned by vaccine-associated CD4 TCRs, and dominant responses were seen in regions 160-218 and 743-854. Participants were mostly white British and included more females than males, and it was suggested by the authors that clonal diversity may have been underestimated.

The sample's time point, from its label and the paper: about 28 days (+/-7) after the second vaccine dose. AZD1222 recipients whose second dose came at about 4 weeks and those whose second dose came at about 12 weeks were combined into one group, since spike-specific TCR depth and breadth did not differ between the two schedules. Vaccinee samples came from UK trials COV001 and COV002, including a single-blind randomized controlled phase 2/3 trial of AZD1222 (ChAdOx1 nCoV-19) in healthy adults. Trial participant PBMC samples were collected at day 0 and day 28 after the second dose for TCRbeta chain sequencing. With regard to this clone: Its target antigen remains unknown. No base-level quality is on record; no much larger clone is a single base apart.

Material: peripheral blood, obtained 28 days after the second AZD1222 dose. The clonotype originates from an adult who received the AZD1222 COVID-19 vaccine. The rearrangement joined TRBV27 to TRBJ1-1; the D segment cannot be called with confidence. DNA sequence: TGTGCCAGCAGTTTATTAACAGACACTGAAGCTTTCTTT. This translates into CASSLLTDTEAFF.